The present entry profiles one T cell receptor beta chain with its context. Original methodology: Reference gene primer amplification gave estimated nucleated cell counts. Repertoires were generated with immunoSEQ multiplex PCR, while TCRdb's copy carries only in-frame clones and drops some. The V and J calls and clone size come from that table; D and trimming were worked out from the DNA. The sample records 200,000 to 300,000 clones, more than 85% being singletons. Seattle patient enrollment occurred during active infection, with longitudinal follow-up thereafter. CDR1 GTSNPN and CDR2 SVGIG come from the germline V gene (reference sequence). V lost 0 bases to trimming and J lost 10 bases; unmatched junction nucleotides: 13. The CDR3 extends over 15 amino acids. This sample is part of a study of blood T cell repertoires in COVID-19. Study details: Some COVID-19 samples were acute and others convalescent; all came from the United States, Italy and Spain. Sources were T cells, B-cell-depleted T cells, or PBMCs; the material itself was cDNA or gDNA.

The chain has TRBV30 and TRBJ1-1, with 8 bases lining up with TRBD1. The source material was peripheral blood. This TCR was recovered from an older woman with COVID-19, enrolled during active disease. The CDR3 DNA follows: TGTGCCTGGAGTGTAGACAGGGGCTCCAAGGTAAGAGCTTTCTTT. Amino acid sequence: CAWSVDRGSKVRAFF. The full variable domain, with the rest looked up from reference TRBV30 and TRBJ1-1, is SQTIHQWPATLVQPVGSPLSLECTVEGTSNPNLYWYRQAAGRGLQLLFYSVGIGQISSEVPQNLSASRPQDRQFILSSKKLLLSDSGFYLCAWSVDRGSKVRAFFGQGTRLTVV.